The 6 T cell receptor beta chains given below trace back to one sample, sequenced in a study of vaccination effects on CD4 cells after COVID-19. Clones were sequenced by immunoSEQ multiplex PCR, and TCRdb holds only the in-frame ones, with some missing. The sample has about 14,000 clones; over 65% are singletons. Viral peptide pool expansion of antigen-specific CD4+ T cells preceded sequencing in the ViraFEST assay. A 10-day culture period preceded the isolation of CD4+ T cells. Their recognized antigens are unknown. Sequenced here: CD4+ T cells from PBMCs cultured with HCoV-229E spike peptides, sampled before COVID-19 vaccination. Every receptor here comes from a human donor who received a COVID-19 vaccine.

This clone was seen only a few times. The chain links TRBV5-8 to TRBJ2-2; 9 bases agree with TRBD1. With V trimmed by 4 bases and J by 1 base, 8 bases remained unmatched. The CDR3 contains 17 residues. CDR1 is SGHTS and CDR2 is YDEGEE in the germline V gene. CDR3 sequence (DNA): TGTGCCAGCAGCCCCAGACCGGGACAGGGGAACACCGGGGAGCTGTTTTTT. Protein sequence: CASSPRPGQGNTGELFF. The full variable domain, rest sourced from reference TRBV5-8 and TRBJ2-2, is EAGVTQSPTHLIKTRGQQATLRCSPISGHTSVYWYQQALGLGLQFLLWYDEGEERNRGNFPPRFSGRQFPNYSSELNVNALELEDSALYLCASSPRPGQGNTGELFFGEGSRLTVL.

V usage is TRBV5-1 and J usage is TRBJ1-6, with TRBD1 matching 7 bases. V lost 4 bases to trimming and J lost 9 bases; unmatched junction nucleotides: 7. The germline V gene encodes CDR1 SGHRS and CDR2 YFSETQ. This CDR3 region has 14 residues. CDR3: CASSPQGVGSPLHF. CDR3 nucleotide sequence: TGCGCCAGCAGCCCGCAGGGGGTCGGTTCACCCCTCCACTTT.

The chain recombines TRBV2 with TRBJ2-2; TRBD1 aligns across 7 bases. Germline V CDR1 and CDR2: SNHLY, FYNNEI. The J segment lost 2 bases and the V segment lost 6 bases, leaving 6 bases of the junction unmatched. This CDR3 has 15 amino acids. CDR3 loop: CASRQQGINTGELFF. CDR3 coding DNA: TGTGCCAGCAGGCAACAGGGGATTAACACCGGGGAGCTGTTTTTT.

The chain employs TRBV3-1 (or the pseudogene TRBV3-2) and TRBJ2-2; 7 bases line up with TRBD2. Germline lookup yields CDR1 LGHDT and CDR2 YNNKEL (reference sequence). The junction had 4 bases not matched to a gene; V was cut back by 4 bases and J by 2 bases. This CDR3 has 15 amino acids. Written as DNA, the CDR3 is TGTGCCAGCAGCCTCCGGGACTATAACACCGGGGAGCTGTTTTTT. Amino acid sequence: CASSLRDYNTGELFF.

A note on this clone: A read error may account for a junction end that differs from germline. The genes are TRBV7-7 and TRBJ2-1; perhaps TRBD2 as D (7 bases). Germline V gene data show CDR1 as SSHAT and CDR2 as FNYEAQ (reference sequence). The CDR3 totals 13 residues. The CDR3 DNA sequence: TGTGCTAGCAGCCAGAGGGGGGGGAATGAGCAGTTCTTC. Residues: CASSQRGGNEQFF.

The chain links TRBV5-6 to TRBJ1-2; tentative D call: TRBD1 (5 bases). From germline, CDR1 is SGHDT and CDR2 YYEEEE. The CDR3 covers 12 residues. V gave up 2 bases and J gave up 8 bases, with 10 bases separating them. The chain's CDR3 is CASSFAGRGYTF. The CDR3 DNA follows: TGTGCCAGCAGCTTTGCAGGGAGAGGCTACACCTTC.